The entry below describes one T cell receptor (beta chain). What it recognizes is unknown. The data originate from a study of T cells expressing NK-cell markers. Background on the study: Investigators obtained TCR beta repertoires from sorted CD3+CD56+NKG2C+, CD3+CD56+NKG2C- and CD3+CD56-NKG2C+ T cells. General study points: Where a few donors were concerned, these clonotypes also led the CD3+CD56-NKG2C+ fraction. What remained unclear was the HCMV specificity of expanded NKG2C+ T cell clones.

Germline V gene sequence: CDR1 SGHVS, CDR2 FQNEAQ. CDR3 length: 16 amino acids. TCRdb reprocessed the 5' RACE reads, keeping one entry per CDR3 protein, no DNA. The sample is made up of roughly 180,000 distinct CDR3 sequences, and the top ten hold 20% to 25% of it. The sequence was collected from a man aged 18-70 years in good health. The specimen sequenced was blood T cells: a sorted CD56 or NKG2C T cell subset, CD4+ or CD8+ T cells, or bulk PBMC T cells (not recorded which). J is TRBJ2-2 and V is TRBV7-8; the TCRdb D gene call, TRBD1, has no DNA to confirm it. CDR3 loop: CASSPIGQGYTGELFF. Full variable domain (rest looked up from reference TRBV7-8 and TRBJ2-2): GAGVSQSPRYKVAKRGQDVALRCDPISGHVSLFWYQQALGQGPEFLTYFQNEAQLDKSGLPSDRFFAERPEGSVSTLKIQRTQQEDSAVYLCASSPIGQGYTGELFFGEGSRLTVL.